The sequence of this T cell receptor (beta chain) was determined in a study of T-cell memory formation after mild COVID-19. Study-level information: TCR clusters were mostly donor specific. Whole-study results and caveats: The study found balanced CD4/CD8 in clones contracting day 15 to 85 and a CD4+ lean in later expanders.

This clonotype was detected only a few times. Antigen specificity is unknown. Germline-derived CDR1 and CDR2 are KGHSH and LQKENI. Trimming removed 3 bases from V and 4 bases from J; junction bases left unmatched: 6. The CDR3 spans 16 residues. TCRdb redid the calling of the 5' RACE reads with MiXCR, one entry per CDR3 protein. The profile covers around 300,000 distinct CDR3 sequences, with 8.2% appearing a single time and 22% taken by the ten largest. The receptor comes from a man between 18 and 35 years old who had mild COVID-19 (a few samples of this study predate the infection). Cell type and time point are not known. Sequencing was carried out using PBMCs or a T cell subset sorted from them (not recorded which). The chain joins TRBV18 to TRBJ2-1; TRBD1 matches at 10 bases. The CDR3, as DNA: TGTGCCAGCTCACCGTTACGACAGGGGGCTTACAATGAGCAGTTCTTC. It codes for CASSPLRQGAYNEQFF.